This T cell receptor beta chain emerged from a study of T cell changes during pregnancy in multiple sclerosis. Produced via immunoSEQ multiplex PCR; TCRdb's table is partial and in-frame only. The sample lists around 130,000 clones; approximately 93% were seen once. Sequenced here: peripheral blood, sampled before pregnancy. The receptor was derived from a female donor with multiple sclerosis, enrolled in a pregnancy study.

The CDR3 protein is CAWSVRGALTYEQYF. CDR3 nucleotides: TGTGCCTGGAGTGTACGGGGGGCCTTGACCTACGAGCAGTACTTC. This chain connects TRBV30 to TRBJ2-7; tentative D call: TRBD2 (7 bases). Germline lookup yields CDR1 GTSNPN and CDR2 SVGIG (reference sequence). The CDR3 consists of 15 residues. The V gene lost 0 bases and the J gene lost 2 bases, with 14 bases spanning the gap.